This T cell receptor (beta chain) was sequenced during a study of T cells in women clearing cervical HPV infection. Study-wide background: For cases, blood was sampled a median around 150 days after lesion detection, interquartile range roughly 85 to 220 days. General observations from the study: Repertoire richness, not evenness, was significantly elevated in CIN3+ cases versus controls. A classifier using richness and V gene abundances reached an AUC of 0.7 to 0.9.

The repertoire was sequenced with immunoSEQ multiplex PCR; TCRdb's copy has only in-frame clones and lacks some. Its table lists roughly 30,000 clones. Worth noting for this clone: Its antigen is undetermined.

The sequenced sample was blood buffy coat. This receptor was obtained from a woman between 18 and 70 years old with a cervical HPV16 infection that either progressed to CIN3+ or cleared (not recorded which).

The CDR3 DNA, read in part, is TGTGCCATCAGTGACCCCCCGGCACCC. Protein product: CAISDPPAP. The CDR3, in full, reads CAISDPPAPLHF. The rearrangement uses TRBV10-3 and TRBJ1-6; D unresolved. The read is 3 residues too short to cover the CDR3 end, so that end is filled in from the germline J gene. CDR3 length equals 12 residues. CDR1 and CDR2 (germline): ENHRY, SYGVKD. V dropped 3 bases and J dropped 11 bases, with 8 bases sitting between them.